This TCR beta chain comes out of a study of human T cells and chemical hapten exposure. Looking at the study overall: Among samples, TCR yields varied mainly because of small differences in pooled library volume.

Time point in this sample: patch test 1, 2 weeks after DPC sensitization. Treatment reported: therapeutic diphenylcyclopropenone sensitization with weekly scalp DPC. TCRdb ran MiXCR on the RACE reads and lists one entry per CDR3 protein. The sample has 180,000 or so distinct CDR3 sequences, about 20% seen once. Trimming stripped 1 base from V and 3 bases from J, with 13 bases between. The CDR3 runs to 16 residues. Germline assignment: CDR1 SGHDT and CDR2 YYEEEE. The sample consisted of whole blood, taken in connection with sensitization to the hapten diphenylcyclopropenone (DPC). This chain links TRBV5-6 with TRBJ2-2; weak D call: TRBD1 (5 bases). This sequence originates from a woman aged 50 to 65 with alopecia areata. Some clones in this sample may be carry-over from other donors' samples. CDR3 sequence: CASSLPGSRYTGELFF. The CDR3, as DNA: TGTGCCAGCAGCTTGCCAGGGTCCCGGTACACCGGGGAGCTGTTTTTT.